These 14 T cell receptor beta chains were all obtained from the same sample, sequenced in a study of cytomegalovirus exposure and HLA in healthy donors. PCR used 60 Vbeta primers and 13 Jbeta primers. Libraries were prepared by immunoSEQ multiplex PCR; TCRdb keeps only in-frame clonotypes and omits some of them. The sample includes approximately 100,000 clones, over 70% of them seen just once. Sample: PBMCs. These receptors were obtained from a man in his forties or fifties in good health and CMV-seropositive.

CDR3 sequence (DNA): TGTGCCAGCAGTTACTCCTCGGACTCGAACATTCAGTACTTC. Residues: CASSYSSDSNIQYF. V gene TRBV6-6 combines with J gene TRBJ2-4; perhaps TRBD2 as D (5 bases). This CDR3 has 14 amino acids. Germline CDR1 is MNHNY and CDR2 is SVGAGI (reference sequence). Trimming stripped 0 bases from V and 7 bases from J, with 10 bases between.

The rearrangement joins TRBV28 to TRBJ2-7, with a tentative D call TRBD2 (8 bases). The V and J ends lost 5 bases and 6 bases respectively, with 17 bases between them. Per the germline V gene, CDR1 is MDHEN and CDR2 is SYDVKM. The CDR3 contains 14 residues. In DNA form, the CDR3 reads TGTGCCAGCAGTCGACAGGGTACTAGCGGCGAGCAGTACTTC. Translated: CASSRQGTSGEQYF.

This clone was counted only a few times. The rearrangement joins TRBV7-8 to TRBJ2-2; D is perhaps TRBD2 (6 bases). V lost 5 bases and J 0 bases, leaving 13 bases between the germline ends. The V gene's germline CDR1 is SGHVS and CDR2 FQNEAQ. CDR3 size: 16 residues. The DNA of the CDR3 is TGTGCCAGCAGCCCTGGGGGGATTACGAACACCGGGGAGCTGTTTTTT. This translates into CASSPGGITNTGELFF.

The chain combines TRBV30 with TRBJ2-2; the D is unclear. V was clipped by 0 bases and J by 6 bases, with 14 bases between them. Per germline, CDR1 GTSNPN and CDR2 SVGIG (reference sequence). The CDR3 contains 15 residues. The CDR3 reads CAWSVTTVRSGELFF. CDR3 coding DNA: TGTGCCTGGAGTGTAACAACAGTCCGGTCCGGGGAGCTGTTTTTT.

This clone came up a few times. This chain connects TRBV6-5 to TRBJ2-3; TRBD1 matches at 7 bases. The CDR3 has 13 amino acids. Germline V gene lookup returns CDR1 MNHEY and CDR2 SVGAGI. V was clipped by 6 bases and J by 6 bases; unmatched bases: 6. The CDR3 nucleotides read TGTGCCAGCAGCCGGACAGGTTATGATACGCAGTATTTT. Residues: CASSRTGYDTQYF.

The gene calls are TRBV5-1 and TRBJ2-2; 9 positions agree with TRBD2. Germline-derived CDR1 and CDR2 are SGHRS and YFSETQ. V lost 4 bases and J lost 7; bases outside the gene matches: 8. CDR3 length equals 15 residues. The DNA for the CDR3 is TGCGCCAGCAGCCCCGCTAGCGGGATCGGCGGGGAGCTGTTTTTT. Protein product: CASSPASGIGGELFF.

This clone is termed medium-sized. CDR3 sequence (DNA): TGCAGCGTGGCGAGACAGGGTGACGAGCAGTACTTC. Protein: CSVARQGDEQYF. The chain recombines TRBV29-1 with TRBJ2-7; 7 bases fit TRBD1. V gave up 6 bases and J gave up 5 bases; unmatched junction bases: 7. The CDR3 sequence is 12 residues long. Germline lookup yields CDR1 SQVTM and CDR2 ANQGSEA.

The chain combines TRBV5-1 with TRBJ2-1; 7 bases align to TRBD1. This CDR3 is built from 13 residues. The germline V gene has CDR1 SGHRS and CDR2 YFSETQ. The V gene end was trimmed by 3 bases and the J gene end by 4 bases; junction bases not matched to a gene: 1. CDR3 protein: CASSWTGYNEQFF. CDR3 coding DNA: TGCGCCAGCAGCTGGACAGGTTACAATGAGCAGTTCTTC.

This clone appeared a few times. The V gene is TRBV11-2, the J gene TRBJ1-2, with 8 bases aligning to TRBD1. This CDR3 is 14 amino acids long. The germline V gene has CDR1 SGHAT and CDR2 FQNNGV. The V segment lost 4 bases and the J segment 8 bases; nucleotides outside the gene matches: 9. Here the CDR3 reads CASSSLRGLWGYTF. In nucleotides, the CDR3 is TGTGCCAGCAGCTCCCTCAGGGGGCTATGGGGCTACACCTTC. Complete variable domain (other parts from reference TRBV11-2 and TRBJ1-2): EAGVAQSPRYKIIEKRQSVAFWCNPISGHATLYWYQQILGQGPKLLIQFQNNGVVDDSQLPKDRFSAERLKGVDSTLKIQPAKLEDSAVYLCASSSLRGLWGYTFGSGTRLTVV.

The V call is TRBV19, the J call TRBJ2-4; maybe TRBD1 (6 bases). The germline CDR1 and CDR2 sequences are LNHDA and SQIVND (reference sequence). This CDR3 has 16 residues. V dropped 7 bases and J dropped 1 base, with 17 bases sitting between them. This CDR3 reads CASTSRGGQAKNIQYF. For the CDR3, the DNA is TGTGCCAGTACGTCGAGGGGTGGACAGGCCAAAAACATTCAGTACTTC.

This clone was seen a handful of times. The V and J genes are TRBV11-2 and TRBJ2-7; tentatively, D is TRBD1 (5 bases). The CDR3 covers 15 residues. The V end was cut by 1 base, the J end by 3 bases, with 13 bases between. Germline lookup yields CDR1 SGHAT and CDR2 FQNNGV. As DNA, the CDR3 is TGTGCCAGCAGCTTAGCCCCAGGGTTCCTCTACGAGCAGTACTTC. The encoded protein is CASSLAPGFLYEQYF.

The chain couples TRBV29-1 to TRBJ2-7; possibly TRBD2 for D (5 bases). CDR3 length: 14 residues. Per germline, CDR1 SQVTM and CDR2 ANQGSEA. Trimming took off 8 bases at V and 0 bases at J, with 17 bases between the two ends. CDR3 in DNA: TGCAGCATAAACGCGGGCGGTAGCTCCTACGAGCAGTACTTC. It encodes CSINAGGSSYEQYF.

The chain carries TRBV19 and TRBJ2-2; D perhaps matches TRBD1 (6 bases). Germline V lookup: CDR1 LNHDA, CDR2 SQIVND (reference sequence). The V end lost 5 bases, the J end lost 1 base, and 14 bases lay between the germline ends. The CDR3 extends over 16 amino acids. CDR3 DNA sequence: TGTGCCAGTAGTGCCTTAACAGGGTGGAACACCGGGGAGCTGTTTTTT. This sequence encodes CASSALTGWNTGELFF.

The chain uses TRBV7-9 and TRBJ1-2; D ambiguous. Looked up from germline, CDR1 is SEHNR and CDR2 is FQNEAQ (reference sequence). The CDR3 sequence is 16 residues long. V lost 4 bases and J 0 bases, leaving 15 bases between the germline ends. CDR3: CASSSNGVQANYGYTF. CDR3 sequence (DNA): TGTGCCAGCAGCTCTAACGGAGTCCAAGCTAACTATGGCTACACCTTC.